The clone carrying this TCR beta chain was picked up many times. The antigen remains unidentified. The library protocol tagged individual cDNA molecules with unique molecular identifiers. TCRdb called the 5' RACE reads again in MiXCR, with one record for every CDR3 protein. The sample has tens of thousands of distinct CDR3 sequences; almost 6% are singletons. This specimen comes from a study of early T cells in non-severe SARS-CoV-2 infection. Looking at the study overall: From unsorted whole blood, bulk RNA was sequenced, and the chains remained unpaired.

Regarding the study as a whole: The study's VDJdb matching favored anti-spike CD8 responses and missed private and CD4 specificities.

Germline V gene sequence: CDR1 WSHSY, CDR2 SAAADI. The CDR3 loop spans 13 amino acids. Trimming at V came to 5 bases and at J to 3 bases, leaving 2 bases not matched to a gene. The sequence derives from an adult who was a healthcare worker with PCR-confirmed SARS-CoV-2 infection or an uninfected control (not recorded which). The genes are TRBV10-2 and TRBJ2-7, with 9 positions matching TRBD2. Input material: whole blood. The CDR3 DNA reads TGCGCCAGCAGTATGACTAGCGGCTACGAGCAGTACTTC. Amino acids: CASSMTSGYEQYF.